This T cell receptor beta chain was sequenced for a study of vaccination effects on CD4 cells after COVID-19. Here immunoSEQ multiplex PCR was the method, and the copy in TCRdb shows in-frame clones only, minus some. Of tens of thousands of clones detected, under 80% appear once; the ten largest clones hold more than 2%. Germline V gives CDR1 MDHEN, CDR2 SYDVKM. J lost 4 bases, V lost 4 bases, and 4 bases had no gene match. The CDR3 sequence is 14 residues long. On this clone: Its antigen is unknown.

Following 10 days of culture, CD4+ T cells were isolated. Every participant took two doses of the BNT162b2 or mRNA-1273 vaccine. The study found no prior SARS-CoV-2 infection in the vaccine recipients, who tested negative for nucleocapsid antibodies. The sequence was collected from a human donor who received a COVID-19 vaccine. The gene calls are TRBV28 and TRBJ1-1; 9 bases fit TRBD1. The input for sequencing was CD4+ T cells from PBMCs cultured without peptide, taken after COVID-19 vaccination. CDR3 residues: CASSSPGQGTEAFF. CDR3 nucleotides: TGTGCCAGCAGTTCTCCGGGACAGGGCACTGAAGCTTTCTTT.